This entry lists 29 T cell receptor beta chains sequenced from one sample in a study of OX40 agonist ivuxolimab in advanced cancers. Clones were sequenced by immunoSEQ multiplex PCR, and TCRdb holds only the in-frame ones, with some missing. The sample lists roughly 70,000 clones, 75% to 90% seen once, with 2% to 2.5% in the top ten. This specimen was CD4+ or CD8+ T cells sorted from blood, taken in a trial of the OX40 agonist ivuxolimab. The receptors originated from an adult with an advanced solid tumor such as melanoma, head and neck, liver or kidney cancer.

CDR3 loop: CAWGLGIYNEQFF. In DNA form, the CDR3 reads TGTGCCTGGGGCCTCGGGATTTACAATGAGCAGTTCTTC. The V and J genes are TRBV30 and TRBJ2-1, with TRBD2 as a possible D gene (5 bases). The CDR3 is 13 amino acids. V lost 5 bases, J lost 4 bases, and 12 bases lay in between. Germline CDR1 GTSNPN, CDR2 SVGIG (reference sequence).

The chain joins TRBV11-2 to TRBJ1-2, with D perhaps matching TRBD1 (5 bases). The V gene lost 3 bases and the J gene lost 8 bases, with 10 bases spanning the gap. Germline CDR1 is SGHAT and CDR2 is FQNNGV. The CDR3 is made up of 12 amino acids. Written as DNA, the CDR3 is TGTGCCAGCAGCTTCGGAGGGGACGGCTACACCTTC. Protein: CASSFGGDGYTF.

The chain links TRBV14 to TRBJ2-2; D unresolved. This CDR3 is built from 14 residues. Germline-derived CDR1 and CDR2 are SGHDN and FVKESK. V was cut by 2 bases and J by 6 bases, with 10 bases left in between. The CDR3 sequence is CASSQMFVSGELFF. CDR3 bases: TGTGCCAGCAGCCAAATGTTCGTTTCCGGGGAGCTGTTTTTT. The whole variable domain, remainder taken from reference TRBV14 and TRBJ2-2, is EAGVTQFPSHSVIEKGQTVTLRCDPISGHDNLYWYRRVMGKEIKFLLHFVKESKQDESGMPNNRFLAERTGGTYSTLKVQPAELEDSGVYFCASSQMFVSGELFFGEGSRLTVL.

J is TRBJ2-5 and V is TRBV10-1; 9 bases fit TRBD1. The CDR3 loop spans 16 amino acids. The germline V gene encodes CDR1 WNHNN and CDR2 SYGVQD (reference sequence). Trimming cost V 6 bases and J 1 base; bases outside gene matches: 9. CDR3 nucleotides: TGCGCCAGCAGCGACCACAGGGGGCTATCCCAAGAGACCCAGTACTTC. Amino acids: CASSDHRGLSQETQYF.

The chain links TRBV2 to TRBJ2-5; TRBD2 matches at 13 bases. With the DNA end fitting TRBJ2-7 better, the J assignment may be wrong. Germline CDR1 SNHLY, CDR2 FYNNEI. CDR3 length: 15 residues. The CDR3 bases are TGTGCCAGCAGTGAAGGGGGACTAGCGGGGTACGAGCAGTACTTC. It yields the protein CASSEGGLAGYEQYF.

The V and J genes are TRBV28 and TRBJ2-4; possibly TRBD1 or TRBD2 for D (5 bases each). V was shortened by 4 bases and J by 0 bases, with 13 bases between the two germline ends. The CDR3 extends over 16 amino acids. Germline V CDR1 and CDR2: MDHEN, SYDVKM. This CDR3 reads CASSSLTGTAKNIQYF. The CDR3 bases are TGTGCCAGCAGTTCCCTGACCGGGACAGCCAAAAACATTCAGTACTTC.

The rearrangement uses TRBV9 and TRBJ2-5; 7 bases match TRBD2. V was pared by 0 bases and J by 5 bases, with 4 bases of the junction left unmatched. The CDR3 runs 14 residues. Germline CDR1 and CDR2: SGDLS and YYNGEE. The CDR3 DNA is TGTGCCAGCAGCGTAGCCCGGGGAGGGGAGACCCAGTACTTC. Protein sequence: CASSVARGGETQYF.

To note about this clone: Other DNA sequences in this sample translate to the same CDR3. This chain joins TRBV5-1 and TRBJ1-5, with D possibly being TRBD1 (5 bases). V was clipped by 0 bases and J by 0 bases, with 7 bases between them. Looked up from germline, CDR1 is SGHRS and CDR2 is YFSETQ. The CDR3 is made up of 15 amino acids. The CDR3 DNA reads TGCGCCAGCAGCTTGGGCGACAGTAGCAATCAGCCCCAGCATTTT. It codes for CASSLGDSSNQPQHF.

The chain has TRBV6-5 and TRBJ2-3, with D perhaps being TRBD1 or TRBD2 (5 bases each). This CDR3 spans 15 amino acids. Per the germline V gene, CDR1 is MNHEY and CDR2 is SVGAGI. Trimming pared 2 bases from V and 8 bases from J, leaving 17 bases between. CDR3 loop: CASSYPGRDGGTQYF. CDR3 nucleotide sequence: TGTGCCAGCAGTTACCCGGGTCGGGACGGCGGTACGCAGTATTTT.

The chain is built from TRBV28 and TRBJ1-3; D not resolved. Germline assignment: CDR1 MDHEN and CDR2 SYDVKM. The CDR3 covers 15 residues. V lost 4 bases, J lost 0 bases, and 10 bases lay in between. CDR3 amino acids: CASSSPGSSGNTIYF. The DNA of the CDR3 is TGTGCCAGCAGTTCCCCCGGGAGCTCTGGAAACACCATATATTTT.

V and J are TRBV18 and TRBJ2-1, with D tentatively TRBD2 (6 bases). The germline V and J ends were trimmed by 3 bases and 7 bases, with 13 bases remaining between them. The CDR3 runs 14 residues. Germline assignment: CDR1 KGHSH and CDR2 LQKENI. The CDR3 is CASSPVLAPNEQFF. As DNA, the CDR3 is TGTGCCAGCTCACCGGTTCTAGCGCCTAATGAGCAGTTCTTC.

V usage is TRBV2 and J usage is TRBJ1-2; TRBD1 matches at 10 bases. CDR1 SNHLY and CDR2 FYNNEI come from the germline V gene. V shed 6 bases, J shed 7 bases, and the junction held 11 bases outside the gene matches. The CDR3 consists of 15 residues. CDR3 region: CASRVGQGGSFGYTF. CDR3 bases: TGTGCCAGCAGAGTTGGACAGGGGGGCAGTTTTGGCTACACCTTC.

V and J are TRBV6-5 and TRBJ2-3, with TRBD2 identical over 8 bases. The CDR3 has 15 residues. Losses at the gene ends were 7 bases for V and 4 bases for J; bases not matched to a gene: 10. Germline CDR1 and CDR2: MNHEY and SVGAGI. CDR3 nucleotides: TGTGCCAGCACCTACACCACGGGGGGGGCAGATACGCAGTATTTT. It codes for CASTYTTGGADTQYF.

The chain links TRBV7-9 to TRBJ1-1, with 9 nucleotides matching TRBD1. CDR1 is SEHNR and CDR2 is FQNEAQ in the germline V gene (reference sequence). CDR3 length equals 15 residues. V lost 3 bases, J lost 9 bases, and 11 bases stayed unmatched. CDR3: CASSLLQGAGAQAFF. CDR3 in DNA: TGTGCCAGCAGCTTGCTACAGGGGGCCGGCGCTCAAGCTTTCTTT.

This clone was picked up one time. This chain uses TRBV27 with TRBJ2-3, with no clear D. CDR1 and CDR2 from the germline V gene are MNHEY and SMNVEV (reference sequence). The CDR3 contains 12 residues. V shed 5 bases and J shed 2 bases, with 5 bases lying between them. The CDR3 DNA sequence: TGTGCCAGCAGTGAATCCACAGATACGCAGTATTTT. It yields the protein CASSESTDTQYF.

The chain is built from TRBV19 and TRBJ2-4; 8 bases fit TRBD2. The junction had 16 bases not matched to a gene; V was cut back by 3 bases and J by 9 bases. This CDR3 contains 17 residues. The germline V gene encodes CDR1 LNHDA and CDR2 SQIVND (reference sequence). CDR3 amino acids: CASSIRSAGANEGIQYF. In nucleotides, the CDR3 is TGTGCCAGTAGTATTAGATCAGCGGGGGCCAACGAGGGCATTCAGTACTTC.

The rearrangement joins TRBV4-2 to TRBJ1-1; a possible D gene is TRBD1 (6 bases). Per germline, CDR1 LGHNA and CDR2 YNFKEQ. The CDR3 totals 16 residues. Trimming stripped 4 bases from V and 6 bases from J, with 21 bases between. The chain's CDR3 is CASSPLPIYEGAEAFF. The CDR3 DNA is TGTGCCAGCAGCCCGCTTCCCATATACGAGGGGGCTGAAGCTTTCTTT.

The V call is TRBV28, the J call TRBJ2-5; 9 nucleotides align to TRBD2. The germline V gene encodes CDR1 MDHEN and CDR2 SYDVKM. The V and J ends lost 6 bases and 4 bases, in that order; junction bases with no gene match: 3. The CDR3 is made up of 13 amino acids. CDR3 region: CASSGTSRETQYF. The DNA for the CDR3 is TGTGCCAGCAGCGGGACTAGCAGAGAGACCCAGTACTTC.

CDR3 DNA sequence: TGTGCCAGCAGTACGGGACCAGGGGGCTACACCTTC. Protein sequence: CASSTGPGGYTF. The rearrangement links TRBV6-6 to TRBJ1-2; possibly TRBD1 for D (5 bases). This CDR3 contains 12 residues. With 5 bases removed from V and 8 bases from J, the gap between germline ends came to 12 bases. Looked up from germline, CDR1 is MNHNY and CDR2 is SVGAGI (reference sequence).

V gene TRBV5-4 combines with J gene TRBJ2-1; 11 bases are a match to TRBD2. V lost 3 bases, J lost 7 bases, and 12 bases stayed unmatched. The CDR3 spans 17 residues. Germline CDR1 is SGHNT and CDR2 is YYREEE (reference sequence). The DNA for the CDR3 is TGTGCCAGCAGCTCAAACCTACTAGCGGGAGAGCAGAATGAGCAGTTCTTC. Its translation is CASSSNLLAGEQNEQFF.

Here the CDR3 reads CADSNLTESNQPQHF. The CDR3 DNA is TGCGCCGACAGCAATCTCACGGAGAGCAATCAGCCCCAGCATTTT. The V and J genes are TRBV10-1 and TRBJ1-5, with D possibly being TRBD1 (5 bases). Germline values: CDR1 WNHNN, CDR2 SYGVQD (reference sequence). Trimming took 11 bases from V and 1 from J, leaving 18 bases between them. This CDR3 has 15 amino acids.

The chain combines TRBV6-4 with TRBJ1-2, with a tentative D call TRBD1 (5 bases). CDR1 is MRHNA and CDR2 is SNTAGT in the germline V gene. The length of the CDR3 is 16 residues. Trimming removed 0 bases at V and 0 bases at J, with 11 bases between. The DNA of the CDR3 is TGTGCCAGCAGTGACTCCTATAGGACATCTAACTATGGCTACACCTTC. Protein product: CASSDSYRTSNYGYTF.

V gene TRBV11-2 combines with J gene TRBJ1-2, with 8 bases identical to TRBD1. This CDR3 spans 15 amino acids. Germline CDR1 SGHAT, CDR2 FQNNGV. The V and J ends lost 5 bases and 6 bases, in that order; junction bases with no gene match: 11. CDR3 residues: CASSPGQGSYNGYTF. CDR3 bases: TGTGCCAGCAGCCCCGGACAGGGATCATATAATGGCTACACCTTC.

The V and J genes are TRBV7-9 and TRBJ1-3, with D perhaps matching TRBD1 (5 bases). Germline-derived CDR1 and CDR2 are SEHNR and FQNEAQ (reference sequence). Trimming removed 4 bases from V and 4 bases from J, with 14 bases in between. This CDR3 contains 15 residues. CDR3 DNA sequence: TGTGCCAGCAGCTCACACAACAACAGGGGAAACACCATATATTTT. It translates to CASSSHNNRGNTIYF.

V is TRBV13 and J is TRBJ2-1; D is unclear. Trimming removed 0 bases at V and 0 bases at J, with 12 bases between. Germline CDR1 PRHDT, CDR2 FYEKMQ (reference sequence). The CDR3 is 17 residues long. CDR3 nucleotide sequence: TGTGCCAGCAGCTTAGGTGGACCGAGAGGCTCCTACAATGAGCAGTTCTTC. This translates into CASSLGGPRGSYNEQFF.

This chain uses TRBV2 with TRBJ2-7; 7 bases map to TRBD2. The V gene end was trimmed by 8 bases and the J gene end by 1 base; junction bases not matched to a gene: 8. The CDR3 consists of 14 residues. From germline, CDR1 is SNHLY and CDR2 FYNNEI. CDR3 DNA: TGTGCCAGCCTAGCGGTCGACCGTTCCTACGAGCAGTACTTC. Its translation: CASLAVDRSYEQYF.

The chain links TRBV27 to TRBJ2-7; 9 bases align to TRBD2. The CDR3 totals 13 residues. CDR1 and CDR2 (germline): MNHEY, SMNVEV (reference sequence). V lost 6 bases to trimming and J lost 2 bases; unmatched junction nucleotides: 2. CDR3 sequence reads: CASRRGGPYEQYF. The CDR3 bases are TGTGCCAGCAGGCGGGGGGGTCCCTACGAGCAGTACTTC.

The chain recombines TRBV5-1 with TRBJ2-7; 8 bases are a match to TRBD1. The V and J ends lost 5 bases and 6 bases, in that order; junction bases with no gene match: 13. In germline, CDR1 is SGHRS, CDR2 YFSETQ. The CDR3 spans 15 residues. CDR3 residues: CASSPPGTGSFEQYF. CDR3 coding DNA: TGCGCCAGCAGTCCCCCCGGGACAGGCTCTTTCGAGCAGTACTTC.

V usage is TRBV7-8 and J usage is TRBJ2-6; D is unclear. Germline V gene data show CDR1 as SGHVS and CDR2 as FQNEAQ. Trimming left V 0 bases short and J 3 bases short, with 6 bases between. This CDR3 is built from 15 residues. The CDR3 DNA reads as TGTGCCAGCAGCTTAGCGGCAGTTGGGGCCAACGTCCTGACTTTC. It codes for CASSLAAVGANVLTF.